This TCR beta chain emerged from a study of cytomegalovirus exposure and HLA in healthy donors. The PCR employed 60 Vbeta primers together with 13 Jbeta primers. Generated by immunoSEQ multiplex PCR, the TCRdb table keeps only in-frame clones and is missing some. Seen here are around 170,000 clones, 81% observed once, and the top ten hold over 3.5%. Between the trimmed V and J ends, which lost 3 bases and 1 base, there was a span of 12 bases. Germline CDR1 is MGHDK and CDR2 is SYGVNS. There are 15 residues in the CDR3. Comments on this clone: Its antigen remains unidentified.

Study conclusions and caveats: Later work showed greater clonal expansion in HLA-associated TCR beta chains than in equally common others. According to the study, roughly 160 TCR beta chains were cytomegalovirus-associated.

In nominal health when sampled, donors likely had unrecorded immune exposures nonetheless. Sequencing input: PBMCs. This clonotype was sampled from a man in his fifties or sixties in good health and CMV-seronegative. The V call is TRBV25-1, the J call TRBJ2-5; tentatively, D is TRBD1 (5 bases). The CDR3 DNA reads as TGTGCCAGCAGTGAGTTGACAGATTTCCAAGAGACCCAGTACTTC. Its translation: CASSELTDFQETQYF.